Listed here are 13 T cell receptor beta chains from one sample, sequenced in a study of pediatric ulcerative colitis. Rectal tissue came from one to two pinch biopsies taken at colonoscopy. Generated by immunoSEQ multiplex PCR, the TCRdb table keeps only in-frame clones and is missing some. The table lists 40,000 to 60,000 clones, 78% of them singletons, with about 4% in the top ten. The sequenced sample was gut tissue. The receptors originated from a girl aged 5-17 years with moderate ulcerative colitis.

The chain combines TRBV7-9 with TRBJ2-1, with TRBD2 identical over 14 bases. This CDR3 is 18 amino acids long. The V segment lost 5 bases and the J segment 8 bases; nucleotides outside the gene matches: 14. Germline V gives CDR1 SEHNR, CDR2 FQNEAQ (reference sequence). The DNA of the CDR3 is TGTGCCAGCAGCACGACAATCGGGACTAGCGGGAGAGTGTATGAGCAGTTCTTC. Translating it yields CASSTTIGTSGRVYEQFF.

On this clone: At one end the junction does not follow the germline gene, possibly because of a read error. J is TRBJ2-1 and V is TRBV29-1, with D unclear. The CDR3 spans 10 residues. CDR1 is SQVTM, CDR2 ANQGSEA, per germline. The CDR3 here is CSVTGPELFF. The CDR3 DNA reads as TGCAGCGTGACCGGACCCGAGCTGTTCTTC.

DNA for the CDR3: TGTGCCAGCAGGGCAGCTTACCTTCAAAACATTCAGTACTTC. This sequence encodes CASRAAYLQNIQYF. V usage is TRBV2 and J usage is TRBJ2-4; D not certain. This CDR3 is 14 amino acids long. Germline lookup yields CDR1 SNHLY and CDR2 FYNNEI. Trimming shortened V by 6 bases and J by 5 bases, and 14 bases separated the two germline ends.

V and J are TRBV2 and TRBJ1-5; 9 bases align to TRBD1. The germline V gene has CDR1 SNHLY and CDR2 FYNNEI. The CDR3 spans 13 residues. V trimming: 4 bases; J trimming: 5 bases; junction bases outside the gene matches: 0. The CDR3 sequence is CASSGTGDQPQHF. In DNA form, the CDR3 reads TGTGCCAGCAGTGGGACAGGGGATCAGCCCCAGCATTTT.

The chain carries TRBV10-2 and TRBJ2-2, with a tentative D call TRBD1 (8 bases). Trimming removed 8 bases from V and 5 bases from J, with 21 bases in between. This CDR3 comprises 16 residues. The germline V gene encodes CDR1 WSHSY and CDR2 SAAADI. The CDR3 DNA is TGCGCCAGCCTTCTTTTGACAGGGGAGGGAACCGGGGAGCTGTTTTTT. This sequence encodes CASLLLTGEGTGELFF.

This chain joins TRBV6-5 and TRBJ2-1; D is unresolved. Trimming removed 4 bases at V and 7 bases at J, with 5 bases between. This CDR3 is 11 amino acids long. The germline V gene encodes CDR1 MNHEY and CDR2 SVGAGI. CDR3 loop: CASSSWNEQFF. CDR3 coding DNA: TGTGCCAGCAGTTCGTGGAATGAGCAGTTCTTC.

This clone appeared a single time. J is TRBJ2-1 and V is TRBV7-2, with TRBD1 matching over 9 bases. CDR1 is SGHTA, CDR2 FQGNSA, per germline. The CDR3 covers 19 residues. After removal of 5 bases from V and 5 bases from J, the junction contained 19 bases not matched to a gene. The CDR3 nucleotides read TGTGCCAGCAGCCCCTTCCTACAGGGGGCCCGATCTATTAACAATGAGCAGTTCTTC. Protein sequence: CASSPFLQGARSINNEQFF.

This sequence joins TRBV14 and TRBJ2-1; weak D call: TRBD1 (5 bases). This CDR3 has 14 residues. Germline CDR1 reads SGHDN; CDR2 reads FVKESK. V was shortened by 1 base and J by 4 bases, with 8 bases between the two germline ends. The CDR3 is CASSQGTPYNEQFF. The DNA for the CDR3 is TGTGCCAGCAGCCAAGGGACACCTTACAATGAGCAGTTCTTC.

The V gene is TRBV19, the J gene TRBJ2-5, with unresolved D. CDR1 LNHDA and CDR2 SQIVND come from the germline V gene (reference sequence). The CDR3 runs to 15 residues. Deletions cut 5 bases from V and 1 base from J, with 14 bases between. This CDR3 reads CASSPLSIFQETQYF. The CDR3 region has the DNA TGTGCCAGTAGTCCCCTAAGTATTTTCCAAGAGACCCAGTACTTC.

The chain employs TRBV29-1 and TRBJ2-1; TRBD1 agrees at 7 bases. Looked up from germline, CDR1 is SQVTM and CDR2 is ANQGSEA. Unmatched junction bases numbered 9, after V lost 6 bases and J lost 4 bases. The CDR3 has 14 residues. The CDR3 region is CSVRGQRPYNEQFF. The CDR3 nucleotides read TGCAGCGTCCGGGGACAGCGGCCTTACAATGAGCAGTTCTTC.

This sequence joins TRBV7-9 and TRBJ1-2; no definite D call. There are 13 residues in the CDR3. Trimming shortened V by 5 bases and J by 4 bases, and 11 bases separated the two germline ends. Germline CDR1 is SEHNR and CDR2 is FQNEAQ (reference sequence). CDR3 amino acids: CASSTIPTYGYTF. The DNA of the CDR3 is TGTGCCAGCAGCACGATCCCGACCTATGGCTACACCTTC. The variable domain in full, with the rest retrieved from reference TRBV7-9 and TRBJ1-2, is DTGVSQNPRHKITKRGQNVTFRCDPISEHNRLYWYRQTLGQGPEFLTYFQNEAQLEKSRLLSDRFSAERPKGSFSTLEIQRTEQGDSAMYLCASSTIPTYGYTFGSGTRLTVV.

The chain uses TRBV6-6 and TRBJ1-5, with D perhaps TRBD1 (6 bases). The CDR3 spans 13 residues. Trimming removed 4 bases at V and 15 bases at J, with 19 bases between. CDR1 and CDR2 (germline): MNHNY, SVGAGI (reference sequence). CDR3 in DNA: TGTGCCAGCAGTTTAGAGGAGGACAGCCGTTTGCATTTT. Amino acids: CASSLEEDSRLHF.

This chain links TRBV14 with TRBJ1-1; 7 bases align to TRBD1. With 1 base clipped from V and 0 bases from J, the junction kept 8 bases outside the gene matches. Germline-derived CDR1 and CDR2 are SGHDN and FVKESK. The CDR3 contains 17 residues. The CDR3 region has the DNA TGTGCCAGCAGCCAAGTTCCGACAGGGCATTTGAACACTGAAGCTTTCTTT. Its protein is CASSQVPTGHLNTEAFF.